This is a list of T cell receptor beta chains from one sample in a study of blood T cell repertoires in COVID-19. Only in-frame clones appear in the TCRdb table, and some are missing; sequencing was by immunoSEQ multiplex PCR. The repertoire includes about 80,000 clones, around 86% of them detected once, and about 10% sits in the top ten. Source material: peripheral blood. The origin of the receptors is a human donor in a cohort sampled during active COVID-19. CDR3s include the opening cysteine and the closing phenylalanine or tryptophan. The order of the fields is CDR3 protein, CDR3 DNA, D gene, V gene, clone size, J gene. The D gene is left open where the match is weak. Some rows mark clone size as missing; the rest say once, few, many or name a class of expanded clone.

cdr3_aa: CAWSAFRDRGRRDNQPQHF
cdr3_nt: TGTGCCTGGAGTGCATTCCGGGACAGGGGGCGACGGGACAATCAGCCCCAGCATTTT
d_call: TRBD1
v_call: TRBV30
clone_size: .
j_call: TRBJ1-5

cdr3_aa: CASRATGGVNTEAFF
cdr3_nt: TGTGCCAGCAGGGCTACAGGTGGCGTGAACACTGAAGCTTTCTTT
d_call: .
v_call: TRBV27
clone_size: .
j_call: TRBJ1-1

cdr3_aa: CASSESDRGYF
cdr3_nt: TGTGCCAGCAGTGAATCCGACAGGGGGTACTTC
d_call: TRBD1
v_call: TRBV2
clone_size: .
j_call: TRBJ2-7

cdr3_aa: CASSSGLAGAAKNIQYF
cdr3_nt: TGTGCCAGCAGCTCAGGACTAGCGGGGGCGGCCAAAAACATTCAGTACTTC
d_call: TRBD2
v_call: TRBV7-2
clone_size: .
j_call: TRBJ2-4

cdr3_aa: CASSLSGGEQYF
cdr3_nt: TGTGCCAGCAGTTTATCCGGGGGCGAGCAGTACTTC
d_call: .
v_call: TRBV27
clone_size: once
j_call: TRBJ2-7

cdr3_aa: CASSLRVGTSSNQPQHF
cdr3_nt: TGTGCCAGCAGTTTGAGGGTGGGGACAAGCAGCAATCAGCCCCAGCATTTT
d_call: .
v_call: TRBV28
clone_size: .
j_call: TRBJ1-5

cdr3_aa: CASSPQGLAGGAKNIQYF
cdr3_nt: TGTGCCAGCAGCCCCCAGGGCTTAGCGGGGGGGGCCAAAAACATTCAGTACTTC
d_call: TRBD2
v_call: TRBV3-1/TRBV3-2
clone_size: few
j_call: TRBJ2-4

cdr3_aa: CASSSGQGFEAFF
cdr3_nt: TGTGCCAGCAGCAGCGGACAGGGCTTTGAAGCTTTCTTT
d_call: TRBD1
v_call: TRBV9
clone_size: .
j_call: TRBJ1-1

cdr3_aa: CATSDLQQGLNTGELFF
cdr3_nt: TGTGCCACCAGTGATTTGCAACAGGGCCTAAACACCGGGGAGCTGTTTTTT
d_call: .
v_call: TRBV24-1
clone_size: medium-sized
j_call: TRBJ2-2

cdr3_aa: CASSANRGNTEAFF
cdr3_nt: TGCGCCAGCAGCGCAAACAGGGGGAACACTGAAGCTTTCTTT
d_call: TRBD1
v_call: TRBV5-1
clone_size: .
j_call: TRBJ1-1

cdr3_aa: CASSAAGSGETQYF
cdr3_nt: TGTGCCAGCAGCGCTGCTGGGAGCGGGGAGACCCAGTACTTC
d_call: .
v_call: TRBV7-3
clone_size: .
j_call: TRBJ2-5